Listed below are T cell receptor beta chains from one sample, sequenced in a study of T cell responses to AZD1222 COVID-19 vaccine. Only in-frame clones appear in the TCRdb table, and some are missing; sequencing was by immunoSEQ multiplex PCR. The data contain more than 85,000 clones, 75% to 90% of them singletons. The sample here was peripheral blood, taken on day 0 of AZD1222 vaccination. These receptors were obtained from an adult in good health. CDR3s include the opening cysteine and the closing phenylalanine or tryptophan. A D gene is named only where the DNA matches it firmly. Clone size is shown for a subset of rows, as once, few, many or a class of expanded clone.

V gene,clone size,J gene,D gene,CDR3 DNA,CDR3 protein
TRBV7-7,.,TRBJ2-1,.,TGTGCTAGCAGCTTAGCTCGGGGTCCGGGGAATGAGCAGTTCTTC,CASSLARGPGNEQFF
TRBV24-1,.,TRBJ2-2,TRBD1,TGTGCCACCAGTAGACAGGGTGACACCGGGGAGCTGTTTTTT,CATSRQGDTGELFF
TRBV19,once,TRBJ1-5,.,TGTGCCAGTAGTAACTATCGGAACGGGGTAAATCAGCCCCAGCATTTT,CASSNYRNGVNQPQHF
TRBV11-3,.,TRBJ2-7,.,TGTGCCAGCAGCTTACCGTTATTTAGGGGCGTCCTGAGCTCCTACGAGCAGTACTTC,CASSLPLFRGVLSSYEQYF
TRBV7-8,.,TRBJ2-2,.,TGTGCCAGCGGGGCGCTGAATGGGGCCGGGGAGCTGTTTTTT,CASGALNGAGELFF
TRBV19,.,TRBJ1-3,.,TGTGCCAGTGTCAACTCTGGAAACACCATATATTTT,CASVNSGNTIYF
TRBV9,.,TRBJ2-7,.,TGTGCCAGCAGCGTAGAAGTTGGGAGGTCGAGCGAGCAGTACTTC,CASSVEVGRSSEQYF
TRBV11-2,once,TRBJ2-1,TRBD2,TGTGCCAGCAGCTTAACACGACTAGCGGGTTCCTTCAATGAGCAGTTCTTC,CASSLTRLAGSFNEQFF
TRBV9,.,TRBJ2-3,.,TGTGCCAGCAGCGCCCTAGATACGCAGTATTTT,CASSALDTQYF
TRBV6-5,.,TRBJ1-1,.,TGTGCCAGCAGTATTGGGGAAGTCTCGGTGGGTGAAGCTTTCTTT,CASSIGEVSVGEAFF
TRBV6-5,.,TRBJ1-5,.,TGTGCCAGCAGTTACTCGGGGCTTAGCAATCAGCCCCAGCATTTT,CASSYSGLSNQPQHF
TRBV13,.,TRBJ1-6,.,TGTGCCAGCAGCTTACGGCAGGGTCTTGGTTCACCCCTCCACTTT,CASSLRQGLGSPLHF
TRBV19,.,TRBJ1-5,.,TGTGCCAGTAGTCCAAGAGGATTTCGGGCGGAAGGCAATCAGCCCCAGCATTTT,CASSPRGFRAEGNQPQHF
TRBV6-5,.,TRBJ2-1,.,TGTGCCAGCAGTTACGCAGGCCCCAATGAGCAGTTCTTC,CASSYAGPNEQFF
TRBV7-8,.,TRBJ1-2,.,TGTGCCAGCAGCTTAGGGGGGGTTGGTGGCTACACCTTC,CASSLGGVGGYTF
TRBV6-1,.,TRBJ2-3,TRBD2,TGTGCCAGCAGTGAAGGTGCGGGAGATTCAGATACGCAGTATTTT,CASSEGAGDSDTQYF
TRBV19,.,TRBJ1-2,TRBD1,TGTGCCAGTCGGATGGACAGGGGGCCGGAAAACTATGGCTACACCTTC,CASRMDRGPENYGYTF
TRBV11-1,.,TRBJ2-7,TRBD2,TGTGCCAGCAGCTCCCGCCCGGGACTAGTCTACGAGCAGTACTTC,CASSSRPGLVYEQYF
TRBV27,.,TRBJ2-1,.,TGTGCCAGCAGTTTAAGCGGAAGGAGCTCCTACAATGAGCAGTTCTTC,CASSLSGRSSYNEQFF
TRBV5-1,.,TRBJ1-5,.,TGCGCCAGCAGCTTGGACCCGGGTACAAATCAGCCCCAGCATTTT,CASSLDPGTNQPQHF
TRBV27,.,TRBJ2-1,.,TGTGCCAGCAGTCCCACCTACAATGAGCAGTTCTTC,CASSPTYNEQFF
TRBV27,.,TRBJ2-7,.,TGTGCCAGCAGTTTGTCCCGGGACGGAGACTACGAGCAGTACTTC,CASSLSRDGDYEQYF
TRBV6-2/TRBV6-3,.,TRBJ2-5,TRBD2,TGTGCCAGCAGTTACTCGGGAGGGCCTATGGAGACCCAGTACTTC,CASSYSGGPMETQYF
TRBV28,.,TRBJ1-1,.,TGTGCCAGCAGTCCTGGAGGGGGGGGAAACACTGAAGCTTTCTTT,CASSPGGGGNTEAFF
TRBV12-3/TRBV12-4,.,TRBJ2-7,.,TGTGCCAGCAGCCCGGGTCCTGGGGGCGAGCAGTACTTC,CASSPGPGGEQYF
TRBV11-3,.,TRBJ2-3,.,TGTGCCATCAGACCCCCTTCCGGGAGAGTTTCAGATACGCAGTATTTT,CAIRPPSGRVSDTQYF
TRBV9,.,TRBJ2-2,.,TGTGCCAGCAGTAAGGCGGTGAACACCGGGGAGCTGTTTTTT,CASSKAVNTGELFF
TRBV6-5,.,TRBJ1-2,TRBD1,TGTGCCAGCAGCACGGGTGGACAGGGCGCTGGCTACACCTTC,CASSTGGQGAGYTF
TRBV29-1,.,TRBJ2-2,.,TGCAGCGTTTCCAAGGTGGCCGGGGAGCTGTTTTTT,CSVSKVAGELFF
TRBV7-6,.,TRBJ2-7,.,TGTGCCAGCAGCTTAGCGTCGGAGACTTCCTACGAGCAGTACTTC,CASSLASETSYEQYF
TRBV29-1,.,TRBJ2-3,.,TGCAGCGCCGGACCAACAGATACGCAGTATTTT,CSAGPTDTQYF
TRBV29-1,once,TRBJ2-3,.,TGCAGCGTTGAAACCCCGACTAGAAAGTCGCAGTATTTT,CSVETPTRKSQYF
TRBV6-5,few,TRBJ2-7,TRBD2,TGTGCCAGCATCAGGACTAGCGGGAATCCCTACGAGCAGTACTTC,CASIRTSGNPYEQYF
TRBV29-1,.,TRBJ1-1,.,TGCAGCGTTAAGGAGGATATGAACACTGAAGCTTTCTTT,CSVKEDMNTEAFF
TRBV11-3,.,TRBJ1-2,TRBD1,TGTGCCAGCAGCTTGGCACAGGGGGTGAACTATGGCTACACCTTC,CASSLAQGVNYGYTF
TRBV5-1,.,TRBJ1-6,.,TGCGCCAGCAGCCTCGCCGGGCAGCCGTCACCCCTCCACTTT,CASSLAGQPSPLHF
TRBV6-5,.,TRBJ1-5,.,TGTGCCAGCAGGGACGCTGGGCAGCCCCAGCATTTT,CASRDAGQPQHF
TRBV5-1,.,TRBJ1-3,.,TGCGCCAGCAGCTCATTAGGACGGGAATCTGGAAACACCATATATTTT,CASSSLGRESGNTIYF
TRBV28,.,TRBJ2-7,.,TGTGCCAGCAGTTTACCCGGGATTGATTACGAGCAGTACTTC,CASSLPGIDYEQYF
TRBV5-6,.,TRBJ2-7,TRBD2,TGTGCCAGCAGCTTGGTGCCTCGAGGTGGGCTACTAGGGAGGGGCGAGCAGTACTTC,CASSLVPRGGLLGRGEQYF
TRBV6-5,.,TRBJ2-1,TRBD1,TGTGCCAGCAGCCGGGACAGAACCTACAATGAGCAGTTCTTC,CASSRDRTYNEQFF
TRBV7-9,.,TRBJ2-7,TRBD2,TGTGCCAGCAGCTTTGCGGGAGGAACCTACGAGCAGTACTTC,CASSFAGGTYEQYF
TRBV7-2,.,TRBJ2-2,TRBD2,TGTGCCAGCAGCTCGCCCTTCGGCGCGGGAGGGGACGGGGAGCTGTTTTTT,CASSSPFGAGGDGELFF
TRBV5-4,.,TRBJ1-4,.,TGTGCCAGCAGCCTTGACCCCATCTCAACTAATGAAAAACTGTTTTTT,CASSLDPISTNEKLFF
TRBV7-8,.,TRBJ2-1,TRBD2,TGTGCCAGCATCGTGACTAGCGGGAGGATTACTATCAATGAGCAGTTCTTC,CASIVTSGRITINEQFF
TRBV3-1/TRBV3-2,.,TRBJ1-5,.,TGTGCCAGCAGCCAAGGAGTGGATCAGCCCCAGCATTTT,CASSQGVDQPQHF
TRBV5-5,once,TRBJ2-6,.,TGTGCCAGCAGCTTATGGGGGGCTGGGGCCAACGTCCTGACTTTC,CASSLWGAGANVLTF
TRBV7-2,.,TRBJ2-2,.,TGTGCCAGCAGCTTAAACGGGTCCCCGAACACCGGGGAGCTGTTTTTT,CASSLNGSPNTGELFF
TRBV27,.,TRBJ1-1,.,TGTGCCAGCAGTACCAGGGTGTTGAACACTGAAGCTTTCTTT,CASSTRVLNTEAFF
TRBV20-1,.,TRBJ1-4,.,TGCAGTGCTAGGGGCGGCCAAAAACTGTTTTTT,CSARGGQKLFF
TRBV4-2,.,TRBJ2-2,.,TGTGCCAGCAGCCCAGGGTCTGATTTCGGGGAGCTGTTTTTT,CASSPGSDFGELFF